These 9 T cell receptor beta chains came from one sample sequenced in a study of CD8+ T cells in alopecia areata (dated by TCRdb to 2017 to 2018). Preparation of the library involved the immunoSEQ multiplex PCR assay. RNA was extracted from all samples and reverse transcribed into cDNA, which served as template for TCR sequencing. TCRdb holds this immuneACCESS table with in-frame rearrangements only. Some clones are missing; in checked studies, unresolved V genes explain under half, and the rest has no known cause. The sample includes approximately 140,000 clones, with roughly 44% observed a single time. Over 5.5% of the sample goes to the ten largest clones. The source material was CD4+ T cells sorted from blood. Receptor source: a human donor with alopecia areata.

Points on this clone: In the same sample, other DNA sequences code for this CDR3. V and J are TRBV29-1 and TRBJ2-1, with 13 bases matching TRBD2. CDR1 and CDR2 from the germline V gene are SQVTM and ANQGSEA. The CDR3 spans 14 residues. With 4 bases clipped from V and 6 bases from J, the junction kept 3 bases outside the gene matches. CDR3: CSVVGLAGVNEQFF. The CDR3 coding sequence is TGCAGCGTTGTAGGACTAGCGGGAGTCAATGAGCAGTTCTTC.

V is TRBV14 and J is TRBJ2-2, with D unresolved. Germline assignment: CDR1 SGHDN and CDR2 FVKESK. The V and J ends lost 2 bases and 3 bases respectively, with 7 bases between them. The length of the CDR3 is 14 residues. CDR3 in amino acids: CASSQFTDTGELFF. As DNA, the CDR3 is TGTGCCAGCAGCCAATTTACGGACACCGGGGAGCTGTTTTTT. Supplemented by reference TRBV14 and TRBJ2-2, the full variable domain reads EAGVTQFPSHSVIEKGQTVTLRCDPISGHDNLYWYRRVMGKEIKFLLHFVKESKQDESGMPNNRFLAERTGGTYSTLKVQPAELEDSGVYFCASSQFTDTGELFFGEGSRLTVL.

The rearrangement uses TRBV2 and TRBJ2-1; D uncertain. The V gene lost 3 bases and the J gene lost 9 bases, with 12 bases spanning the gap. Germline lookup yields CDR1 SNHLY and CDR2 FYNNEI. The CDR3 sequence is 13 residues long. The DNA of the CDR3 is TGTGCCAGCAGTGAGCGGCAGGCCAGTGAGCAGTTCTTC. Translating gives CASSERQASEQFF.

This chain links TRBV14 with TRBJ2-1; D is unresolved. The CDR3 covers 14 residues. CDR1 and CDR2 from the germline V gene are SGHDN and FVKESK. Trimming removed 4 bases from V and 7 bases from J, with 14 bases in between. CDR3 in amino acids: CASSPRPSMNEQFF. The CDR3 coding sequence is TGTGCCAGCAGCCCCAGGCCTAGTATGAATGAGCAGTTCTTC.

This clone was observed a few times. This sequence joins TRBV19 and TRBJ2-2; no clear D. The V end was cut by 7 bases, the J end by 0 bases, with 6 bases between. Germline-derived CDR1 and CDR2 are LNHDA and SQIVND (reference sequence). CDR3 size: 13 residues. The CDR3 sequence is CASTNPNTGELFF. CDR3 sequence (DNA): TGTGCCAGTACAAACCCGAACACCGGGGAGCTGTTTTTT.

The chain uses TRBV9 and TRBJ2-6, with 8 bases matching TRBD1. J lost 4 bases, V lost 0 bases, and 9 bases had no gene match. The germline CDR1 and CDR2 sequences are SGDLS and YYNGEE. The CDR3 sequence is 18 residues long. DNA of the CDR3: TGTGCCAGCAGCGTAGACGGACAGGGCTGGGGAGGGGCCAACGTCCTGACTTTC. Protein product: CASSVDGQGWGGANVLTF. The whole variable domain, remainder taken from reference TRBV9 and TRBJ2-6, is DSGVTQTPKHLITATGQRVTLRCSPRSGDLSVYWYQQSLDQGLQFLIQYYNGEERAKGNILERFSAQQFPDLHSELNLSSLELGDSALYFCASSVDGQGWGGANVLTFGAGSRLTVL.

This clone was observed a handful of times. CDR3 sequence reads: CASSPGTGGAGGYTF. CDR3 sequence (DNA): TGCGCCAGCAGCCCGGGGACAGGGGGCGCAGGAGGCTACACCTTC. The chain has TRBV5-1 and TRBJ1-2; 12 nucleotides agree with TRBD1. The length of the CDR3 is 15 residues. With 4 bases clipped from V and 8 bases from J, the junction kept 9 bases outside the gene matches. CDR1 and CDR2 from the germline V gene are SGHRS and YFSETQ.

The DNA for the CDR3 is TGTGCCAGCAGTACTCCAGGGGCAGAGACCCAGTACTTC. It yields the protein CASSTPGAETQYF. The chain links TRBV28 to TRBJ2-5; tentative D call: TRBD1 (6 bases). V gave up 5 bases and J gave up 4 bases, with 11 bases separating them. The CDR3 consists of 13 residues. Germline CDR1 MDHEN, CDR2 SYDVKM.

J is TRBJ1-1 and V is TRBV30, with TRBD1 matching 10 bases. The V gene end was trimmed by 0 bases and the J gene end by 3 bases; junction bases not matched to a gene: 4. Germline V lookup: CDR1 GTSNPN, CDR2 SVGIG (reference sequence). The CDR3 is made up of 15 amino acids. The CDR3 loop is CAWSVWDRGHTEAFF. The CDR3 coding sequence is TGTGCCTGGAGTGTCTGGGACAGGGGACACACTGAAGCTTTCTTT.